The text below deals with one TCR beta chain. The sample is drawn from a study of naive and memory T cell subsets. An oligonucleotide containing a UMI was ligated to the 3' end of TCR cDNA. Whole-blood samples were 2 to 3 ml of peripheral blood from healthy adult volunteers. Reverse transcription used DNase-treated unsorted total RNA, aiming for roughly 1 to 1000 ng. Amplification of ligated cDNA took four PCR rounds with SP2 and nested alpha and beta constant primers. Blood and skin TCR RNA was reverse transcribed with alpha and beta constant primers. MiXCR, run by TCRdb on the 5' RACE reads, gives a single entry per CDR3 protein. The sample lists 25,000 to 35,000 distinct CDR3 sequences, over 15% occurring once. The sequence was obtained from a female donor in good health.

CDR3 residues: CASSPAGGLQETQYF. The CDR3 DNA reads TGCGCCAGCAGCCCAGCGGGGGGCCTCCAAGAGACCCAGTACTTC. The V and J genes are TRBV5-1 and TRBJ2-5, with 9 bases identical to TRBD2. The V gene end was trimmed by 4 bases and the J gene end by 1 base; junction bases not matched to a gene: 5. The CDR3 consists of 15 residues. CDR1 is SGHRS, CDR2 YFSETQ, per germline.